This TCR beta chain was profiled in a study of blood T cell repertoires in COVID-19 (dated by TCRdb to 2019 to 2021). Looking at the study overall: Samples from collaborators originated in the United States, Italy and Spain and spanned both the acute and convalescent phases of COVID-19. A de-identified subject ID, COVID-19 status, age in years and sex were almost always included in the sample metadata. Subjects who had been exposed to COVID-19, were actively infected with it, or had recovered from it provided the deeply sampled blood TCRbeta repertoires that made up the dataset. HLA class I and class II types, where available, came from metadata supplied by the sample provider rather than from assay-based typing. The samples were drawn from two sources: the first 160 participants of the ongoing ImmuneRACE study, and some 1,300 subjects contributed by 6 global collaborators. The repertoires were made available in a free public database intended to serve as a resource for research on the immune response to SARS-CoV-2. The prospective study material was composed of cDNA or gDNA derived from T cells, B-cell-depleted T cells, or PBMCs. What the research found in general, with its limitations: How much clinical and demographic metadata was included differed by source and by participant, and the metadata was provided uncurated.

The germline V gene yields SNHLY for CDR1 and FYNNEI for CDR2. Inclusive of the bounding cysteine and phenylalanine, the CDR3 is 14 residues long. The only DNA kept is the CDR3, 42 bases in frame from the first base. V was cut back by 1 base and J by 3 bases, leaving a gap of 9 bases between them. About this clone: The clone's antigen remains unknown. The input lacks base qualities; no much larger clone sits a single base away.

At one collaborating source in Seattle, patients were enrolled during active infection and were followed longitudinally through the course of disease. Whole blood was collected in K2EDTA tubes by collaborating institutions according to the institutions' own protocols. Collaborator samples were shipped for TCRbeta analysis as frozen whole blood, isolated PBMCs, or DNA extracted from either sample type. The immunoSEQ Assay, a bias-controlled multiplex PCR, was used to amplify TCRbeta CDR3 regions from genomic DNA. The paper's processing steps were these. The number of nucleated cells in each sample was estimated from the amplification of reference gene primers within the assay. Sequence reads were collapsed and filtered to measure the absolute abundance of every unique TCRbeta CDR3 rearrangement. For each sample, productive Simpson clonality was calculated as the square root of Simpson's diversity index over productive rearrangements. This immuneACCESS table, as held by TCRdb, lists in-frame sequences with V and J called but not all clones. Of the missing ones, under half trace to an unresolved V gene in checked studies; the others have no known cause. Clonal size and the V and J genes are those of that table, whereas D and trimming came from the DNA. This sample holds roughly 160,000 clones; about 85% were observed only once. The ten biggest clones cover about 6.9% of the sample.

The chain employs TRBV2 and TRBJ2-5, with a weak D call of TRBD2 (5 bases match). This sequence originates from a man aged 80 or over with COVID-19, enrolled during active disease. Sequencing input: peripheral blood. The CDR3 region: CASSEELGKETQYF. The DNA is as follows: TGTGCCAGCAGTGAAGAACTAGGGAAAGAGACCCAGTACTTC.